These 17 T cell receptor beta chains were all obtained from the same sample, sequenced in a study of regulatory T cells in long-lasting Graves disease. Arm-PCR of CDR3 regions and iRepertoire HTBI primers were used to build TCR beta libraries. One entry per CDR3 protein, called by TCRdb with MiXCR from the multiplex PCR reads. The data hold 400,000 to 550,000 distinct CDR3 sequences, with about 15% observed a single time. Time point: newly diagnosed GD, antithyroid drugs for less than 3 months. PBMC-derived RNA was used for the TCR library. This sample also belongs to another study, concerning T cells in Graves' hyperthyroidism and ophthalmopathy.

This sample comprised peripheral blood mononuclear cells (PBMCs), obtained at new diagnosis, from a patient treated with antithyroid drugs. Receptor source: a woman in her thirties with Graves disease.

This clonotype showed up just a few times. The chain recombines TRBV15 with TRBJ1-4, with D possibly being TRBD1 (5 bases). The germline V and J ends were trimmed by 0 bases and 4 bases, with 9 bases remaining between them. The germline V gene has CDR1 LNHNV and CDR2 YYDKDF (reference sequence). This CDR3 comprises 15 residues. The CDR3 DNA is TGTGCCACCAGCAGAGAGACAGCCGATAATGAAAAACTGTTTTTT. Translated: CATSRETADNEKLFF. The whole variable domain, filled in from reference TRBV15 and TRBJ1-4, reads DAMVIQNPRYQVTQFGKPVTLSCSQTLNHNVMYWYQQKSSQAPKLLFHYYDKDFNNEADTPDNFQSRRPNTSFCFLDIRSPGLGDTAMYLCATSRETADNEKLFFGSGTQLSVL.

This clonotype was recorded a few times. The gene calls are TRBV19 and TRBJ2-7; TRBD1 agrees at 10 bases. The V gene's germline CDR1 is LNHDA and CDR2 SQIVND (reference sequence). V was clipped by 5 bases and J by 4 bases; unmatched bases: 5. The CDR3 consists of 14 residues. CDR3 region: CASSAGQGGYEQYF. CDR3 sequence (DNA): TGTGCCAGTAGTGCCGGACAGGGGGGTTACGAGCAGTACTTC.

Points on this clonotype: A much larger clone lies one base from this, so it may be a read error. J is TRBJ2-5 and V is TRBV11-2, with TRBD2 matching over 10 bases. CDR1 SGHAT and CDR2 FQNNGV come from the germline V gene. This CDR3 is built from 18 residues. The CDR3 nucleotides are TGTGCCAGCAGCCGACTTTCGTACGGGACTAGCGTAGTTAATGAGCTGTTCTTC. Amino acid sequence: CASSRLSYGTSVVNELFF. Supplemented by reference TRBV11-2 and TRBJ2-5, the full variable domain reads EAGVAQSPRYKIIEKRQSVAFWCNPISGHATLYWYQQILGQGPKLLIQFQNNGVVDDSQLPKDRFSAERLKGVDSTLKIQPAKLEDSAVYLCASSRLSYGTSVVNELFFGPGTRLLVL.

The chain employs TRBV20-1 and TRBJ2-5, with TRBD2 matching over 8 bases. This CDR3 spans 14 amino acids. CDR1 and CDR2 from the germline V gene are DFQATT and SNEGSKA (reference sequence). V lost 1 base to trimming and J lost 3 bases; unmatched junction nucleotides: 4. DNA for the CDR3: TGCAGTGCTAGAGCGGGAGGGACTGAAGAGACCCAGTACTTC. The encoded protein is CSARAGGTEETQYF.

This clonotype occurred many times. The CDR3, as DNA: TGTGCCAGCTTCCGGGCTGGGACCGGGGAGCTGTTTTTT. Its translation: CASFRAGTGELFF. The rearrangement uses TRBV2 and TRBJ2-2; D remains ambiguous. V shed 8 bases and J shed 5 bases, with 12 bases lying between them. The CDR3 totals 13 residues. The germline V gene has CDR1 SNHLY and CDR2 FYNNEI.

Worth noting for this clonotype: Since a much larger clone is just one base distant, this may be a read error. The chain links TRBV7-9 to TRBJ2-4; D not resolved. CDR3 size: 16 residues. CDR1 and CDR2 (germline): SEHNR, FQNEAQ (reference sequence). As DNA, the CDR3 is TGTGCCAGCAGCTTAACGGAAAGCCAAGCCAAAAACGTTCAGTACTTC. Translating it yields CASSLTESQAKNVQYF. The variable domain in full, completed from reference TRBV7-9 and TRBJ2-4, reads DTGVSQNPRHKITKRGQNVTFRCDPISEHNRLYWYRQTLGQGPEFLTYFQNEAQLEKSRLLSDRFSAERPKGSFSTLEIQRTEQGDSAMYLCASSLTESQAKNVQYFGAGTRLSVL.

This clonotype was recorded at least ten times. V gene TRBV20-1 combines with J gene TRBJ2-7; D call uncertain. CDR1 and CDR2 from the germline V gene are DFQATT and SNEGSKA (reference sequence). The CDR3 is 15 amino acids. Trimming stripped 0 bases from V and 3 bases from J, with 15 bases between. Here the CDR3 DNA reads TGCAGTGCTAGAGATGCGATCGTGACAAGCTACGAGCAGTACTTC. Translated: CSARDAIVTSYEQYF.

CDR3 in amino acids: CASSESREQYF. CDR3 DNA: TGTGCCAGCAGTGAATCGAGGGAGCAGTACTTC. V gene TRBV2 combines with J gene TRBJ2-7, with D uncertain. The CDR3 is 11 residues long. Trimming shortened V by 2 bases and J by 7 bases, and 6 bases separated the two germline ends. Germline assignment: CDR1 SNHLY and CDR2 FYNNEI.

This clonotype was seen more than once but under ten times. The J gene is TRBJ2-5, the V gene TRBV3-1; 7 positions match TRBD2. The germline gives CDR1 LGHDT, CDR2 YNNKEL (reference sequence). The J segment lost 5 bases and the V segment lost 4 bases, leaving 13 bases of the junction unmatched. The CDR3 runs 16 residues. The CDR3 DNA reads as TGTGCCAGCAGCCCCTCCCTCAGCGGGACCGCGGAGACCCAGTACTTC. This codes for CASSPSLSGTAETQYF.

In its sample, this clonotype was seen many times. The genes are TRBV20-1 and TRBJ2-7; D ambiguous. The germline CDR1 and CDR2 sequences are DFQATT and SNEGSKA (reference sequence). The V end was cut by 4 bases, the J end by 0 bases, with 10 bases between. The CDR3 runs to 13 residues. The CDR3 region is CSANTESSYEQYF. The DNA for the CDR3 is TGCAGTGCTAACACGGAGAGCTCCTACGAGCAGTACTTC.

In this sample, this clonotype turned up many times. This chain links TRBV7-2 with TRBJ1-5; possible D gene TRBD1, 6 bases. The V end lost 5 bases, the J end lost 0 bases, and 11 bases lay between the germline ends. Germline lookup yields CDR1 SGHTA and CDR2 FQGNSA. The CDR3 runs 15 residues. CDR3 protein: CASSKQGPSNQPQHF. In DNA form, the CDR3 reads TGTGCCAGCAGCAAACAGGGCCCTAGCAATCAGCCCCAGCATTTT.

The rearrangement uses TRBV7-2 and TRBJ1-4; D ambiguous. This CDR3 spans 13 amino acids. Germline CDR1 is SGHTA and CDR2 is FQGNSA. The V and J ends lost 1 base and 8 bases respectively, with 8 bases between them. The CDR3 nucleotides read TGTGCCAGCAGCTTAGGGGTCCGGGAAAAACTGTTTTTT. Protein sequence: CASSLGVREKLFF.

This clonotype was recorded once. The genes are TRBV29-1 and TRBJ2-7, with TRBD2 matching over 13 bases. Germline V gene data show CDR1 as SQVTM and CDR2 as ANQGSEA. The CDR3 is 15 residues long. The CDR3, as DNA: TGCAGTGCCGGGGGGACTAGCGGGAAGATTTACGAGCAGTACTTC. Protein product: CSAGGTSGKIYEQYF.

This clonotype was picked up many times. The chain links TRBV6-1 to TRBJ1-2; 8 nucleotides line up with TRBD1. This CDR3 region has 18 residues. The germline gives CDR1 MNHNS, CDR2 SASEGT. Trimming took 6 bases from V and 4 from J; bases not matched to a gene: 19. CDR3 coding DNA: TGTGCCAGCAGCCGAATTTACGGGACAGGTCTATATAGCTATGGCTACACCTTC. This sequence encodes CASSRIYGTGLYSYGYTF.

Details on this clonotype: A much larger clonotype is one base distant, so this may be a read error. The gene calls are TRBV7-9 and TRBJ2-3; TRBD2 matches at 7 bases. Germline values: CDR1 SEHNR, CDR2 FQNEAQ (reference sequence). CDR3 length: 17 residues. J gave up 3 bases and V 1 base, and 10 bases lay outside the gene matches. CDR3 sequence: CASSLGGRGSLTDTQYF. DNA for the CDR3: TGTGCCAGCAGCTTAGGTGGGCGCGGGAGTCTTACAGATACGCAGTATTTT.

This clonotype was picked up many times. CDR3 nucleotide sequence: TGTGCCAGCGGATTTTTTAGCGGGAGAGAGACCCAGTACTTC. Translated, it gives CASGFFSGRETQYF. The chain joins TRBV13 to TRBJ2-5; 9 nucleotides agree with TRBD2. V dropped 8 bases and J dropped 4; count of bases not matched to a gene: 8. The CDR3 extends over 14 amino acids. Germline loops: CDR1 PRHDT, CDR2 FYEKMQ (reference sequence).

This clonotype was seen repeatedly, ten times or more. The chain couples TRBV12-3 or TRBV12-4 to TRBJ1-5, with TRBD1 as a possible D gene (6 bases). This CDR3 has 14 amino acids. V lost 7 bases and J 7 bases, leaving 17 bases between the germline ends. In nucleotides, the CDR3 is TGTGCCAGCACCCCGACAGGCGCGGAGCAGCCCCAGCATTTT. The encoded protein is CASTPTGAEQPQHF.